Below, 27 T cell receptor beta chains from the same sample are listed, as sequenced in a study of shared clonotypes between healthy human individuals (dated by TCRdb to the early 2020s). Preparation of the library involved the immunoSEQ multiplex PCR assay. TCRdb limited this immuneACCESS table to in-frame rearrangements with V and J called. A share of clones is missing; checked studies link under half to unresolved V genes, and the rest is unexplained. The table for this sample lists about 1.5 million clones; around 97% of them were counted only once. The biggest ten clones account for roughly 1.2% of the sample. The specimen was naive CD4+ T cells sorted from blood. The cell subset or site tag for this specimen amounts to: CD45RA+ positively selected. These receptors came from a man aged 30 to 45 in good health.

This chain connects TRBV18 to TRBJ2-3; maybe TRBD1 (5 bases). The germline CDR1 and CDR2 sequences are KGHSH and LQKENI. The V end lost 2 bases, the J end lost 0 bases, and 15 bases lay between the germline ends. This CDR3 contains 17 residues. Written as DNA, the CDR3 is TGTGCCAGCTCACCAGGTACAGGCATCCTTAGCACAGATACGCAGTATTTT. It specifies CASSPGTGILSTDTQYF.

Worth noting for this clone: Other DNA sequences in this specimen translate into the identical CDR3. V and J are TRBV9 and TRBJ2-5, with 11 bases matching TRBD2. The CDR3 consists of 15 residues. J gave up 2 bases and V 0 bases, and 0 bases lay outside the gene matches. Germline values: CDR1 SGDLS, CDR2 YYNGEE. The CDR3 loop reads CASSVVAGGQETQYF. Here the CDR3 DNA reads TGTGCCAGCAGCGTAGTAGCGGGAGGGCAAGAGACCCAGTACTTC.

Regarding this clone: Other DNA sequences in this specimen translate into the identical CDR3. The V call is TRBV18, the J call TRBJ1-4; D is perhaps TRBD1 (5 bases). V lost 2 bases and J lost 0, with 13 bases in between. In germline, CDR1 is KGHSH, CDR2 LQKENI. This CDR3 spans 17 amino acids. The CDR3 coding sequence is TGTGCCAGCTCACCAAGGCAGGGAGCCGCAACTAATGAAAAACTGTTTTTT. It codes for CASSPRQGAATNEKLFF.

CDR3 amino acids: CASSQVGGRTDTQYF. The CDR3 DNA is TGTGCCAGCAGCCAAGTCGGGGGGCGAACAGATACGCAGTATTTT. This chain joins TRBV4-2 and TRBJ2-3; possibly TRBD2 for D (7 bases). V gave up 1 base and J gave up 3 bases, with 11 bases separating them. The CDR3 has 15 amino acids. Germline V gives CDR1 LGHNA, CDR2 YNFKEQ.

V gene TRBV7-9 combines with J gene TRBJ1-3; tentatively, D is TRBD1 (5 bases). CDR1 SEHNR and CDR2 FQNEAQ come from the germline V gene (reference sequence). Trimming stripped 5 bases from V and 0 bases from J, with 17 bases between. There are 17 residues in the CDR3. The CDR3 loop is CASSQRWGDTSGNTIYF. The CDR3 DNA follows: TGTGCCAGCAGCCAGCGGTGGGGCGACACCTCTGGAAACACCATATATTTT.

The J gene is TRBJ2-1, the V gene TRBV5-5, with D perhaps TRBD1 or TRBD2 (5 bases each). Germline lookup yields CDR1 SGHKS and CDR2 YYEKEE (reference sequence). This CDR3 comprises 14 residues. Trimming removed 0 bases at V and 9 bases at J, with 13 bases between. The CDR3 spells CASSLVPGSGEQFF. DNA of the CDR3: TGTGCCAGCAGCTTGGTCCCAGGGAGCGGTGAGCAGTTCTTC.

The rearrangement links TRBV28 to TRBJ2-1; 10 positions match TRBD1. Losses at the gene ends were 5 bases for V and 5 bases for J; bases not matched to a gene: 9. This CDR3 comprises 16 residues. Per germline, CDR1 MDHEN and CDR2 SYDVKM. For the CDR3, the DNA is TGTGCCAGCAGTCTACTGCCGGGACAGGGGAACAATGAGCAGTTCTTC. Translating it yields CASSLLPGQGNNEQFF.

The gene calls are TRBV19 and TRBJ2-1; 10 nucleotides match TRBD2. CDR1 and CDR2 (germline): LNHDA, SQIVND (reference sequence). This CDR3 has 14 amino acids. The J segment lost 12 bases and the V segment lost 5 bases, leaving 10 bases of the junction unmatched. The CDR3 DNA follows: TGTGCCAGTAGTCCCCTAGCGGGAGCCATAACGCAGTTCTTC. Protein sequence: CASSPLAGAITQFF.

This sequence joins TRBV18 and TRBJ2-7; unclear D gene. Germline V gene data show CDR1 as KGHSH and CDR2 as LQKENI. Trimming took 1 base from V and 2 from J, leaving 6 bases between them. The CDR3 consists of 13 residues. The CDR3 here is CASSPRGTYEQYF. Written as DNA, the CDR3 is TGTGCCAGCTCACCACGCGGAACCTACGAGCAGTACTTC.

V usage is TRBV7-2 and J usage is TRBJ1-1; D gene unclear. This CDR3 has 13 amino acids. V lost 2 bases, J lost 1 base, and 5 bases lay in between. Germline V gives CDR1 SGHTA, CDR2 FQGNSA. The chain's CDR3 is CASSLRSNTEAFF. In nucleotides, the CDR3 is TGTGCCAGCAGCTTAAGATCGAACACTGAAGCTTTCTTT.

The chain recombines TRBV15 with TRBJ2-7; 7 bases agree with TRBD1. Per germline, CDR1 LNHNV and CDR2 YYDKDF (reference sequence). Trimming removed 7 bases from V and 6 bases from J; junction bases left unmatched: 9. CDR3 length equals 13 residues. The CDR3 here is CATTILQGSEQYF. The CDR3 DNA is TGTGCCACCACAATTCTACAGGGGAGCGAGCAGTACTTC. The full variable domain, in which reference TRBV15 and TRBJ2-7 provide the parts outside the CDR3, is DAMVIQNPRYQVTQFGKPVTLSCSQTLNHNVMYWYQQKSSQAPKLLFHYYDKDFNNEADTPDNFQSRRPNTSFCFLDIRSPGLGDTAMYLCATTILQGSEQYFGPGTRLTVT.

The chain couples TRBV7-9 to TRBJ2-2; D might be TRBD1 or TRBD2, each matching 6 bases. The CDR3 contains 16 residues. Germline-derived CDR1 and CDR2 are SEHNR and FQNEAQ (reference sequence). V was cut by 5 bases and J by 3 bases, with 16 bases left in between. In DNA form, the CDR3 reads TGTGCCAGCAGCACCCGGGGGCGGCTCGACACCGGGGAGCTGTTTTTT. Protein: CASSTRGRLDTGELFF. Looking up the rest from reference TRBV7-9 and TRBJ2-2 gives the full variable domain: DTGVSQNPRHKITKRGQNVTFRCDPISEHNRLYWYRQTLGQGPEFLTYFQNEAQLEKSRLLSDRFSAERPKGSFSTLEIQRTEQGDSAMYLCASSTRGRLDTGELFFGEGSRLTVL.

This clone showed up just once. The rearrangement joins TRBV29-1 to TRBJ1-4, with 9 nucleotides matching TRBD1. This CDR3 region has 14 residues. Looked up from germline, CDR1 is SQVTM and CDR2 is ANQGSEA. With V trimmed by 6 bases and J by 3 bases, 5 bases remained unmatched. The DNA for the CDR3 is TGCAGCGTCTTTACAGGGGGCTCTAATGAAAAACTGTTTTTT. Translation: CSVFTGGSNEKLFF.

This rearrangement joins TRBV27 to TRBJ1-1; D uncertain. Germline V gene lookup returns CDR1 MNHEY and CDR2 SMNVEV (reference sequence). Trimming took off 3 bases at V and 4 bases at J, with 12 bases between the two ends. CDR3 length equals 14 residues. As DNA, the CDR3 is TGTGCCAGCAGTTTTCGGAGGCTGGGCACTGAAGCTTTCTTT. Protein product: CASSFRRLGTEAFF.

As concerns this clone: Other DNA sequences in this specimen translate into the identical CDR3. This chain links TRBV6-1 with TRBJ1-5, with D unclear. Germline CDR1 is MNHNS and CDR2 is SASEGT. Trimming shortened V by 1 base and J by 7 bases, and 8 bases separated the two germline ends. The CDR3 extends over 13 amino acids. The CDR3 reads CASSEGVGQPQHF. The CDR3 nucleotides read TGTGCCAGCAGTGAAGGGGTGGGGCAGCCCCAGCATTTT.

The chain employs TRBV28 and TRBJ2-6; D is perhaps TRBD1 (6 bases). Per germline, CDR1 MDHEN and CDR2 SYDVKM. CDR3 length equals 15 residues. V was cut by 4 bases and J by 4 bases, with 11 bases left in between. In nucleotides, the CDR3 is TGTGCCAGCAGTTCCACAGGGTTCGGGGCCAACGTCCTGACTTTC. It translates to CASSSTGFGANVLTF.

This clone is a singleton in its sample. The DNA of the CDR3 is TGTGCCACCAGCAGAGCGGGGGGAAGGAATGAGCAGTTCTTC. Encoded protein: CATSRAGGRNEQFF. The rearrangement links TRBV15 to TRBJ2-1, with 7 bases that match TRBD2. CDR3 length: 14 amino acids. V was clipped by 1 base and J by 7 bases; unmatched bases: 4. The germline gives CDR1 LNHNV, CDR2 YYDKDF (reference sequence).

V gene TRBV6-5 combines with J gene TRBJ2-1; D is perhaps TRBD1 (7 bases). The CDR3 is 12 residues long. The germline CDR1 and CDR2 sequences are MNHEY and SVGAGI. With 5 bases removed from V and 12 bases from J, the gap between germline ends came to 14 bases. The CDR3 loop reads CASSPPQGGQFF. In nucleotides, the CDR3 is TGTGCCAGCAGTCCCCCGCAGGGGGGGCAGTTCTTC.

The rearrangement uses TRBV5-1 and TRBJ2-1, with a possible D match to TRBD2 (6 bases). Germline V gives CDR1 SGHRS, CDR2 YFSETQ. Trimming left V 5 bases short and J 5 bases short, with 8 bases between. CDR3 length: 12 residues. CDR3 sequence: CASRGGHNEQFF. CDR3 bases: TGCGCCAGCAGGGGAGGACACAATGAGCAGTTCTTC.

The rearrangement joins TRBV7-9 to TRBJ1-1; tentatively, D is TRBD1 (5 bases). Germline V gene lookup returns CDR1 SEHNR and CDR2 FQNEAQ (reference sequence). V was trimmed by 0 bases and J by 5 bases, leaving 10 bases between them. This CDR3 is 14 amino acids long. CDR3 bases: TGTGCCAGCAGCTTAGCGATGAGGGGAACTGAAGCTTTCTTT. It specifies CASSLAMRGTEAFF. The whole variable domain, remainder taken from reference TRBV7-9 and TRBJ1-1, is DTGVSQNPRHKITKRGQNVTFRCDPISEHNRLYWYRQTLGQGPEFLTYFQNEAQLEKSRLLSDRFSAERPKGSFSTLEIQRTEQGDSAMYLCASSLAMRGTEAFFGQGTRLTVV.

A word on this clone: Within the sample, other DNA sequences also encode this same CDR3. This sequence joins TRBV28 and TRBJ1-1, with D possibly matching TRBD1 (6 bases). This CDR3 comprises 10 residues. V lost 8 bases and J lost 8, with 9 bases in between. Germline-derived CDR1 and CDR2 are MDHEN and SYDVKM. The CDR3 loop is CASSGTEAFF. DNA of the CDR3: TGTGCCAGCTCAGGGACAGAAGCTTTCTTT.

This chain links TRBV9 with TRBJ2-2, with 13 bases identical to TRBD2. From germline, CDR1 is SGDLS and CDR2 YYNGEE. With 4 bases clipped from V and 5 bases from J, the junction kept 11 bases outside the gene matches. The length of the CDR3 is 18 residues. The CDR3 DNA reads TGTGCCAGCAGCCTAAATCACCCGACTAGCGGGAGGACCGGGGAGCTGTTTTTT. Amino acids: CASSLNHPTSGRTGELFF.

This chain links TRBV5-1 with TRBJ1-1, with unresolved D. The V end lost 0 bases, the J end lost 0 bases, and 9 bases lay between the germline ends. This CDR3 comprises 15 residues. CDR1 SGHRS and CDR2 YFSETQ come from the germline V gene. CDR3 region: CASSLAKGLNTEAFF. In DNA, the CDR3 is TGCGCCAGCAGCTTGGCTAAGGGATTGAACACTGAAGCTTTCTTT.

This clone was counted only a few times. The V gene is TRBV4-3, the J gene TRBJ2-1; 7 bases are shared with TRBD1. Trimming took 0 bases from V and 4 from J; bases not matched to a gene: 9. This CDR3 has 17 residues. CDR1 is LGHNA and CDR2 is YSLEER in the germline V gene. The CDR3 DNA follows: TGCGCCAGCAGCCAAGAGCTCCGGGACAGATCTTACAATGAGCAGTTCTTC. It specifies CASSQELRDRSYNEQFF.

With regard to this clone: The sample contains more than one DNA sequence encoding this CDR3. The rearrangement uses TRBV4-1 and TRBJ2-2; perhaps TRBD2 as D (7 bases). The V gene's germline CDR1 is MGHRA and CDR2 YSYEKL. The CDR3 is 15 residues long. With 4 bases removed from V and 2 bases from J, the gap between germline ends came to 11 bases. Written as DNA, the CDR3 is TGCGCCAGCAGCCTTAGGGGGGGAAACACCGGGGAGCTGTTTTTT. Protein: CASSLRGGNTGELFF.

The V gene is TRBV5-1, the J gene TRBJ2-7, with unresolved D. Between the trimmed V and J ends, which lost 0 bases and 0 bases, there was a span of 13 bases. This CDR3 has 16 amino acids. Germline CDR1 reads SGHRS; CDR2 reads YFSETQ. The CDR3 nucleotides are TGCGCCAGCAGCTTGGAAGGCAGGCTCAGCTCCTACGAGCAGTACTTC. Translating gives CASSLEGRLSSYEQYF.

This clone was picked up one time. The CDR3 DNA reads TGTGCCAGCTTGGAACTAGCGGGGATTTACAATGAGCAGTTCTTC. Residues: CASLELAGIYNEQFF. The V and J genes are TRBV13 and TRBJ2-1; TRBD2 matches 10 bases. V was pared by 8 bases and J by 4 bases, with 8 bases of the junction left unmatched. This CDR3 is built from 15 residues. Per germline, CDR1 PRHDT and CDR2 FYEKMQ (reference sequence).